This T cell receptor (beta chain) came from a study of blood T cell repertoires in COVID-19. Across the whole study: Samples taken during acute and convalescent COVID-19 were collected in the United States, Italy and Spain. Sources were T cells, B-cell-depleted T cells, or PBMCs; the material itself was cDNA or gDNA.

The CDR3 totals 17 residues. Germline V gene data show CDR1 as MDHEN and CDR2 as SYDVKM. Trimming removed 7 bases from V and 4 bases from J, with 23 bases in between. This clone was observed once. As handled by the study authors: Scientists estimated how many nucleated cells there were by amplifying reference gene primers. Measured with immunoSEQ multiplex PCR; TCRdb has only the in-frame clones, and not every one. D and trimming come from the DNA, and the V and J calls and clone size come from that table. The repertoire consists of approximately 70,000 clones, with 75% to 95% occurring once and the leading ten covering approximately 14%.

This TCR derives from a human donor with active COVID-19. The donor label of this sample is uncertain. The chain links TRBV28 to TRBJ2-1, with D possibly matching TRBD2 (5 bases). The specimen was peripheral blood. The CDR3 bases are TGTGCCAGCAAGTCCGAGCTACTAGGCTTAGGTTACAATGAGCAGTTCTTC. Translated: CASKSELLGLGYNEQFF.